The text below deals with one TCR beta chain. This specimen belongs to a study of blood T cell repertoires in COVID-19. Study details: Acute and convalescent COVID-19 samples came from the United States, Italy and Spain. From T cells, B-cell-depleted T cells, or PBMCs came the material, which was cDNA or gDNA.

CDR3 length: 14 residues. Trimming left V 3 bases short and J 2 bases short, with 10 bases between. Germline CDR1 and CDR2: MDHEN and SYDVKM. Authors' analysis steps: By means of reference gene primer amplification, nucleated cell counts were estimated. The method was immunoSEQ multiplex PCR; TCRdb's version includes in-frame clones alone and lacks a portion of them. Clone size and V and J calls were adopted from that table, with D and trimming inferred from the DNA. The sample holds under 45,000 clones; 75% to 85% are singletons and the top ten take over 25%. This clonotype originated in a man older than 75 with acute or convalescent COVID-19. Sequenced: peripheral blood. V and J are TRBV28 and TRBJ2-5; tentative D call: TRBD2 (6 bases). CDR3 sequence (DNA): TGTGCCAGCAGTTTCGGGACTCTGCAAGAGACCCAGTACTTC. This codes for CASSFGTLQETQYF.